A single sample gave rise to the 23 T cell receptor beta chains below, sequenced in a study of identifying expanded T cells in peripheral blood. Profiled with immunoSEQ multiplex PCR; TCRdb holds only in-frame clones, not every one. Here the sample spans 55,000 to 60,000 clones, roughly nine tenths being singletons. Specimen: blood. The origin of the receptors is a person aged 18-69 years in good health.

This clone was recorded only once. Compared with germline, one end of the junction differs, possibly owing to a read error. Written as DNA, the CDR3 is TGCGCCAGCAGCAGTCTGGACAGGGGGAAACACTTC. This codes for CASSSLDRGKHF. V gene TRBV10-1 combines with J gene TRBJ2-5; 10 positions agree with TRBD1. The CDR3 length is 12 residues. The germline V gene encodes CDR1 WNHNN and CDR2 SYGVQD (reference sequence).

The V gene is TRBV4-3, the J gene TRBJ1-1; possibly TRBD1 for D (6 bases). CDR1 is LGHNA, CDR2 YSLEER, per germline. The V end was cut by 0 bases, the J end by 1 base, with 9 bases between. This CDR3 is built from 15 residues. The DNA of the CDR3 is TGCGCCAGCAGCCAAGATGGGGGCAGGAACACTGAAGCTTTCTTT. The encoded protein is CASSQDGGRNTEAFF.

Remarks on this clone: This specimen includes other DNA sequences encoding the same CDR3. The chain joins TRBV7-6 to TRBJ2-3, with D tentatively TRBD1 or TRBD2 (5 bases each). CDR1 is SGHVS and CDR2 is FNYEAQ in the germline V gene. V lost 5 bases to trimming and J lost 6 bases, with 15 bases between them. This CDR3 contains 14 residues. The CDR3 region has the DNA TGTGCCAGCAGCCTAGGGACGACCGAGGATACGCAGTATTTT. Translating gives CASSLGTTEDTQYF.

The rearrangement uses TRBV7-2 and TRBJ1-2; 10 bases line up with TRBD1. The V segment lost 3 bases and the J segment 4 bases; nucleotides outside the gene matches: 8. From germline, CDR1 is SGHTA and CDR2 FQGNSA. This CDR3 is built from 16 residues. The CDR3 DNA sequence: TGTGCCAGCAGCTTTAAGTCTGGGACAGGGGTCTATGGCTACACCTTC. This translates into CASSFKSGTGVYGYTF.

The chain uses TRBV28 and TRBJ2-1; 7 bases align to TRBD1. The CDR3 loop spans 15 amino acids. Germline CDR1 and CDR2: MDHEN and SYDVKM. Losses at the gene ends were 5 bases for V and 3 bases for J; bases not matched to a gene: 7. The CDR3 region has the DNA TGTGCCAGCAGTCCCCGACAGGGCCTCTACAATGAGCAGTTCTTC. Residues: CASSPRQGLYNEQFF.

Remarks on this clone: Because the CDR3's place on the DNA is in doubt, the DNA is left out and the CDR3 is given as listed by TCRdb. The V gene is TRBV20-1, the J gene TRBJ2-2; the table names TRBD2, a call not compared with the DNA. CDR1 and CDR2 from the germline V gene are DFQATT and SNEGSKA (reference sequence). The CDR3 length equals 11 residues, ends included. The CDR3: CSAQVGRGAVF.

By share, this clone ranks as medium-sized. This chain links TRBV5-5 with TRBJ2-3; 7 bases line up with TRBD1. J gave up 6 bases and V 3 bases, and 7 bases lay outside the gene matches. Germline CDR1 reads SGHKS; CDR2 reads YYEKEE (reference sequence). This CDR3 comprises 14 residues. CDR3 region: CASSSGGQGDTQYF. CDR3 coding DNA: TGTGCCAGCAGCTCAGGGGGACAAGGGGATACGCAGTATTTT. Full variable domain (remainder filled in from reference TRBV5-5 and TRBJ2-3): DAGVTQSPTHLIKTRGQQVTLRCSPISGHKSVSWYQQVLGQGPQFIFQYYEKEERGRGNFPDRFSARQFPNYSSELNVNALLLGDSALYLCASSSGGQGDTQYFGPGTRLTVL.

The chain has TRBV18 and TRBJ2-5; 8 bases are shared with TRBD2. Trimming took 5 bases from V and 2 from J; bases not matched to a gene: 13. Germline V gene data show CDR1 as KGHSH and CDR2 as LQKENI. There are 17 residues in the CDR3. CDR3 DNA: TGTGCCAGCTCAAGGACCAAACTAGCGGTTAAGCAAGAGACCCAGTACTTC. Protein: CASSRTKLAVKQETQYF.

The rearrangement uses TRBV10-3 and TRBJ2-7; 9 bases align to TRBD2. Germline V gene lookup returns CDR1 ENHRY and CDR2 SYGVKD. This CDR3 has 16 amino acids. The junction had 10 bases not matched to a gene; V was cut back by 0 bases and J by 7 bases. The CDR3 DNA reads TGTGCCATCAGTGAGTCTGGGACTAGCTCCCACTGGGAGCAGTACTTC. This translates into CAISESGTSSHWEQYF.

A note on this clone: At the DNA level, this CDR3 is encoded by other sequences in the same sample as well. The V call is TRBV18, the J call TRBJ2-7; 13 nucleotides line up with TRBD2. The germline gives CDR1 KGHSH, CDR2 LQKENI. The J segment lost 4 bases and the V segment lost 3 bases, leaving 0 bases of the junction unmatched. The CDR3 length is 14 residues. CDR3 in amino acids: CASSPGLAGYEQYF. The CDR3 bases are TGTGCCAGCTCACCGGGACTAGCGGGATACGAGCAGTACTTC.

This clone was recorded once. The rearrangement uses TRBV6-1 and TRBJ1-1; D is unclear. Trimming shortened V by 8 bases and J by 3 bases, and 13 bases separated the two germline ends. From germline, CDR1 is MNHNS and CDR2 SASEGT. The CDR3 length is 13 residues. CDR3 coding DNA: TGTGCCAGCGATTTTAACTGGGACACTGAAGCTTTCTTT. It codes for CASDFNWDTEAFF.

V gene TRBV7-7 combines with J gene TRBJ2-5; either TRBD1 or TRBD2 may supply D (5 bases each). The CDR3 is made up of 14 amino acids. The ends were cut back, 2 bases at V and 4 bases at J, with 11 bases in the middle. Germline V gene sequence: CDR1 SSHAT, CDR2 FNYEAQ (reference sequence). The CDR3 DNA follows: TGTGCCAGCAGCTTACATGGGGGTCGAGAGACCCAGTACTTC. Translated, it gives CASSLHGGRETQYF.

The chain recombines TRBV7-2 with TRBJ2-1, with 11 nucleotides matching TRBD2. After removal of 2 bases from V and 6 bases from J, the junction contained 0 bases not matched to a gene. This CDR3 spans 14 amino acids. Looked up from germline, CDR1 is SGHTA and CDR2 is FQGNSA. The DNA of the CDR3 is TGTGCCAGCAGCTTAACTAGCGGGAGCAATGAGCAGTTCTTC. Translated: CASSLTSGSNEQFF. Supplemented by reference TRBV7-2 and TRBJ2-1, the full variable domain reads GAGVSQSPSNKVTEKGKDVELRCDPISGHTALYWYRQSLGQGLEFLIYFQGNSAPDKSGLPSDRFSAERTGGSVSTLTIQRTQQEDSAVYLCASSLTSGSNEQFFGPGTRLTVL.

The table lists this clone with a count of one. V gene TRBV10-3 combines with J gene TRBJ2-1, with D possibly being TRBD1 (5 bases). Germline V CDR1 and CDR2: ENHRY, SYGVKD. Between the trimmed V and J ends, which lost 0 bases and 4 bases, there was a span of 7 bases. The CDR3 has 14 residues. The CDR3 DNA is TGTGCCATCAGTGAGTCGACAGTATACAATGAGCAGTTCTTC. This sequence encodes CAISESTVYNEQFF.

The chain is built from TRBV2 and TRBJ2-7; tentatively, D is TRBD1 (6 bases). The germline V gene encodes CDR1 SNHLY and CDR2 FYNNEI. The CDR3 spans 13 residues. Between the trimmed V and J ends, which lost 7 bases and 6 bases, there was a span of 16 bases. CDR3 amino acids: CASIAQGLGEQYF. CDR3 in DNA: TGTGCCAGCATTGCCCAGGGGCTCGGCGAGCAGTACTTC.

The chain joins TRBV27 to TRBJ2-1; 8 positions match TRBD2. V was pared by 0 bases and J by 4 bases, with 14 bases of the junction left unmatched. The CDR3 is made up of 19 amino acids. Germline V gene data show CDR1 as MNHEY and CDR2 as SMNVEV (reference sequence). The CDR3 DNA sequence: TGTGCCAGCAGTTTATCGATCGGACTAGCCCTTCAGTCTTACAATGAGCAGTTCTTC. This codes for CASSLSIGLALQSYNEQFF.

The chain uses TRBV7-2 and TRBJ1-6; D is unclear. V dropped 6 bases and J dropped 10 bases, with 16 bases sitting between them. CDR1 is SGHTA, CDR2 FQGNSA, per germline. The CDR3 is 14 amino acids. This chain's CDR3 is CASRPQLPGSPLHF. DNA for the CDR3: TGTGCCAGCAGGCCCCAACTGCCGGGCTCACCCCTCCACTTT.

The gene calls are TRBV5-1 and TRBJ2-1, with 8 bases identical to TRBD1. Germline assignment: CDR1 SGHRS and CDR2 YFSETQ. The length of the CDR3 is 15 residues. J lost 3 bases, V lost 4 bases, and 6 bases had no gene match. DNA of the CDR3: TGCGCCAGCAGCCCCGGACAGGGCGGCTACAATGAGCAGTTCTTC. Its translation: CASSPGQGGYNEQFF.

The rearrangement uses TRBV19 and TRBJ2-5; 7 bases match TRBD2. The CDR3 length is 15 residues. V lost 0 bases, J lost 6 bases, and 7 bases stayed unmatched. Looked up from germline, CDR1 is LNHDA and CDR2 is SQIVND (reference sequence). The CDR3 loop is CASSIDGGSGKTQYF. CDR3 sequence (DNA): TGTGCCAGTAGTATAGACGGGGGGAGTGGGAAGACCCAGTACTTC.

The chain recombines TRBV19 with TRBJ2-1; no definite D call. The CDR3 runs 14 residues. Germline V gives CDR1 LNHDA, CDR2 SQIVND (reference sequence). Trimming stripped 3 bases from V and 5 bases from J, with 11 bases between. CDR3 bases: TGTGCCAGTAGTATCTGGCACACCGACAATGAGCAGTTCTTC. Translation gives CASSIWHTDNEQFF. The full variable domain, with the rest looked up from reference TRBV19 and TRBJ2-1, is DGGITQSPKYLFRKEGQNVTLSCEQNLNHDAMYWYRQDPGQGLRLIYYSQIVNDFQKGDIAEGYSVSREKKESFPLTVTSAQKNPTAFYLCASSIWHTDNEQFFGPGTRLTVL.

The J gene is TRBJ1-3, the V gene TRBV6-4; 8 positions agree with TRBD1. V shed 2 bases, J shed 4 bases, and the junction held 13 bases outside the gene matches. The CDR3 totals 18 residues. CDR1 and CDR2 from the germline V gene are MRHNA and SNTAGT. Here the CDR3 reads CASSDVLQGGSLGNTIYF. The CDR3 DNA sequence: TGTGCCAGCAGTGACGTACTACAGGGGGGCTCTCTCGGAAACACCATATATTTT.

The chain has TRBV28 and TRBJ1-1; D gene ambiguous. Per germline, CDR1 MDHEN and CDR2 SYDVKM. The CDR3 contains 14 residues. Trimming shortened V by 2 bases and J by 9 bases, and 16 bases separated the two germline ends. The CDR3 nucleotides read TGTGCCAGCAGTTTAATAAGGACTGCCTCAAAAGCTTTCTTT. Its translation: CASSLIRTASKAFF.

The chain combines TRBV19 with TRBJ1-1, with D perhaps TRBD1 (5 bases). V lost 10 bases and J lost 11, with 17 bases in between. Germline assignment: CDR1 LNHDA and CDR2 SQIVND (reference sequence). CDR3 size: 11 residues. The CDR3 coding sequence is TGTGCCATCCAAGAGGGGTCTCGGGCTTTCTTT. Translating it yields CAIQEGSRAFF. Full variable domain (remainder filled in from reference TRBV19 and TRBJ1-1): DGGITQSPKYLFRKEGQNVTLSCEQNLNHDAMYWYRQDPGQGLRLIYYSQIVNDFQKGDIAEGYSVSREKKESFPLTVTSAQKNPTAFYLCAIQEGSRAFFGQGTRLTVV.